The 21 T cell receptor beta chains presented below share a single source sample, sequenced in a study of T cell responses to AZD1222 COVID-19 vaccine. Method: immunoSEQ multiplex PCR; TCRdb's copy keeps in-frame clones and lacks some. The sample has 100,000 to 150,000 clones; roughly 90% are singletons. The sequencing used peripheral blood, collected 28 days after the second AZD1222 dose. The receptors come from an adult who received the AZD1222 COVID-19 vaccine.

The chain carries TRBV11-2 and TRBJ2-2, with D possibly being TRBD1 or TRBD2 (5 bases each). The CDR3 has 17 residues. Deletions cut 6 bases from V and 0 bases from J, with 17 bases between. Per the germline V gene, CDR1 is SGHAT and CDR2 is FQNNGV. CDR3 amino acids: CASSWVWGPTNTGELFF. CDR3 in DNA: TGTGCCAGCAGTTGGGTGTGGGGACCGACGAACACCGGGGAGCTGTTTTTT.

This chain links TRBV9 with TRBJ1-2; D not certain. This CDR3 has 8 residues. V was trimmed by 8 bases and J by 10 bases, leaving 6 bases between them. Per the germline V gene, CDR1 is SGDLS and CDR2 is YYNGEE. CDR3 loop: CARRIYTF. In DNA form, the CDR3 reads TGTGCCAGGAGGATCTACACCTTC. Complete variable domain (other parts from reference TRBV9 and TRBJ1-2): DSGVTQTPKHLITATGQRVTLRCSPRSGDLSVYWYQQSLDQGLQFLIQYYNGEERAKGNILERFSAQQFPDLHSELNLSSLELGDSALYFCARRIYTFGSGTRLTVV.

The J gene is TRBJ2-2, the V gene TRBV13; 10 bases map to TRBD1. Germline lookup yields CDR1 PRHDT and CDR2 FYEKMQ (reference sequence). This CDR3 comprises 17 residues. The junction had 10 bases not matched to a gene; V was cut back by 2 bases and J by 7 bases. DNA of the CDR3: TGTGCCAGCAGCTTACCGCACGGGACAGGGGTGGTCGGGGAGCTGTTTTTT. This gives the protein CASSLPHGTGVVGELFF.

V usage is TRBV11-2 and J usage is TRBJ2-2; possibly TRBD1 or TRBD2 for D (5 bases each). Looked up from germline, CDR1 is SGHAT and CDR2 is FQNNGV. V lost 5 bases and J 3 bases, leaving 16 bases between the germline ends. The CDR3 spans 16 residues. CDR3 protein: CASSPEGYGDTGELFF. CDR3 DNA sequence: TGTGCCAGCAGCCCCGAGGGGTATGGGGACACCGGGGAGCTGTTTTTT.

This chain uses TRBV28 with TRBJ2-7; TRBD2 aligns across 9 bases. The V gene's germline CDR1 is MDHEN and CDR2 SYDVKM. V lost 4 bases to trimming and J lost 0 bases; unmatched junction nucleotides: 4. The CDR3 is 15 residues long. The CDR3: CASSSRLAVSYEQYF. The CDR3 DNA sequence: TGTGCCAGCAGTTCCCGACTAGCGGTCTCCTACGAGCAGTACTTC.

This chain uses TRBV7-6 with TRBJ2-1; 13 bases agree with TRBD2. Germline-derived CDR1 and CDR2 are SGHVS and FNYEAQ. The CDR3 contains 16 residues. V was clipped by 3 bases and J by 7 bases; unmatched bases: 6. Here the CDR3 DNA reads TGTGCCAGCAGCTTTACCGGGACTAGCGGGATAAATGAGCAGTTCTTC. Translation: CASSFTGTSGINEQFF.

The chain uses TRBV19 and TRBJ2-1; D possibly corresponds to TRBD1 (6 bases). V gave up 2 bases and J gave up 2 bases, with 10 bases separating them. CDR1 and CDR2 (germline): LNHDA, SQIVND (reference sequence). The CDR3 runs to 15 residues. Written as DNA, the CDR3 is TGTGCCAGTAGTATAACAGGGTATACCTACAATGAGCAGTTCTTC. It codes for CASSITGYTYNEQFF.

DNA of the CDR3: TGTGCCAGCAGCTTAGCTTGGGGGACAGCGATAAAAGAGACCCAGTACTTC. As protein: CASSLAWGTAIKETQYF. This rearrangement joins TRBV7-9 to TRBJ2-5; 7 bases align to TRBD1. The CDR3 runs to 17 residues. CDR1 SEHNR and CDR2 FQNEAQ come from the germline V gene (reference sequence). V was pared by 0 bases and J by 3 bases, with 10 bases of the junction left unmatched.

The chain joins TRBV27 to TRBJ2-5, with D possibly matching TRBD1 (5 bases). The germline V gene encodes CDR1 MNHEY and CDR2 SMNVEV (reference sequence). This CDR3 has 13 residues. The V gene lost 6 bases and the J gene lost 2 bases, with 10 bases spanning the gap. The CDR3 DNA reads TGTGCCAGCAGGATTACAGGTCAAGAGACCCAGTACTTC. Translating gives CASRITGQETQYF.

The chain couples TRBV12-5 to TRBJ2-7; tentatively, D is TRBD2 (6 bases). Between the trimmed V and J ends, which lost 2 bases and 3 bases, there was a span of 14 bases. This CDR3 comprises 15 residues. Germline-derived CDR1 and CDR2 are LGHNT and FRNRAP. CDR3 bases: TGTGCTAGTGGTTTGCCTTACCGGGGGAGCTACGAGCAGTACTTC. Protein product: CASGLPYRGSYEQYF.

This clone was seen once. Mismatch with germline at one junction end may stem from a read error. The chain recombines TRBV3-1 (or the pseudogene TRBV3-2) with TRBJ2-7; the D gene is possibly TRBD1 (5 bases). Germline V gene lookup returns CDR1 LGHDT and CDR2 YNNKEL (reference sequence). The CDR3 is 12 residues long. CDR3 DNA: TGTGCCAGCAGCCAAGTCACCGGCAGGGTGCACTTC. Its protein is CASSQVTGRVHF.

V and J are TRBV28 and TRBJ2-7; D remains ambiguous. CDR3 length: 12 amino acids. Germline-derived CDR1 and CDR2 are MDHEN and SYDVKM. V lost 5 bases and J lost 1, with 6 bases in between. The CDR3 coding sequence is TGTGCCAGCAGTCCTTCGTCCTACGAGCAGTACTTC. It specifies CASSPSSYEQYF.

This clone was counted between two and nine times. CDR3 in DNA: TGTGCCAGCAGCCAAGTCCCGGGGCTAGCGGAGCGGGAACAAGAGACCCAGTACTTC. It codes for CASSQVPGLAEREQETQYF. The rearrangement links TRBV3-1 (or the pseudogene TRBV3-2) to TRBJ2-5; 7 bases are shared with TRBD2. CDR1 and CDR2 from the germline V gene are LGHDT and YNNKEL (reference sequence). The CDR3 consists of 19 residues. V lost 1 base, J lost 2 bases, and 16 bases stayed unmatched.

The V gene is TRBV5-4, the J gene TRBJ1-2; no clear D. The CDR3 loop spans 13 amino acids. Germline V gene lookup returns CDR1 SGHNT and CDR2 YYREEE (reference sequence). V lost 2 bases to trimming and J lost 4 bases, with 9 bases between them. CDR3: CASSLTAGYGYTF. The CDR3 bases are TGTGCCAGCAGCTTAACGGCGGGCTATGGCTACACCTTC.

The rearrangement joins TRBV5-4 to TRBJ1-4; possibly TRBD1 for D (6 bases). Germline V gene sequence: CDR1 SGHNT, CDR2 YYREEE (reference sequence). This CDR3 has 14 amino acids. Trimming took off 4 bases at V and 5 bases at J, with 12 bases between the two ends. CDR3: CASSTGTANEKLFF. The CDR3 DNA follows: TGTGCCAGCAGCACAGGGACCGCCAATGAAAAACTGTTTTTT.

The CDR3 protein is CASSLQGDGKQFF. The CDR3 coding sequence is TGTGCCAGCAGCTTACAGGGGGACGGGAAGCAGTTCTTC. The V gene is TRBV7-3, the J gene TRBJ2-1, with 7 bases that match TRBD1. The J segment lost 11 bases and the V segment lost 2 bases, leaving 6 bases of the junction unmatched. Germline CDR1 SGHTA, CDR2 FQGTGA. The CDR3 loop spans 13 amino acids.

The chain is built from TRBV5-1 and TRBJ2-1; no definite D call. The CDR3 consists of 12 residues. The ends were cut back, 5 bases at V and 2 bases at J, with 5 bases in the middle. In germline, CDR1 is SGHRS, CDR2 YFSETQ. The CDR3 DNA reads TGCGCCAGCAGGTGGGCCTACAATGAGCAGTTCTTC. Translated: CASRWAYNEQFF.

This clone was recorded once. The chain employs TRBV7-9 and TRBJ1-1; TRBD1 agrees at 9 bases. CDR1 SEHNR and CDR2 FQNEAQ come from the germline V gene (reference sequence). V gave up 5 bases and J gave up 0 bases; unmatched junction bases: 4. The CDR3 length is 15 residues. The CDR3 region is CASSPWDRVNTEAFF. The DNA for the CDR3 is TGTGCCAGCAGCCCCTGGGACAGGGTGAACACTGAAGCTTTCTTT.

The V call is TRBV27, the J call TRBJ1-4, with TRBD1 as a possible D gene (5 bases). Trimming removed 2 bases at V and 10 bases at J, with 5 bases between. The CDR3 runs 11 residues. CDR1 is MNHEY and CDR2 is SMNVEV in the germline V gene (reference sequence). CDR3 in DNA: TGTGCCAGCAGTTTAGGGGGAAAACTGTTTTTT. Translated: CASSLGGKLFF.

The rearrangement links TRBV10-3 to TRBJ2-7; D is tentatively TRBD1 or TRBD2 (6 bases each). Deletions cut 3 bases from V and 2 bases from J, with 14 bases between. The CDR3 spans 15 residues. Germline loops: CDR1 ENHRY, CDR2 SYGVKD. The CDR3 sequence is CAISDGRGVAYEQYF. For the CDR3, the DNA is TGTGCCATCAGTGACGGTAGGGGGGTAGCCTACGAGCAGTACTTC.

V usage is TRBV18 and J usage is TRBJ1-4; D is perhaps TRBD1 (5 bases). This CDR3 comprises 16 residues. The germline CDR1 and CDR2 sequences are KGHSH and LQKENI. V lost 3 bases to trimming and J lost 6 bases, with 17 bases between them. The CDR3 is CASSPGSPGPYEKLFF. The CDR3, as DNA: TGTGCCAGCTCACCGGGGAGTCCAGGGCCCTATGAAAAACTGTTTTTT.